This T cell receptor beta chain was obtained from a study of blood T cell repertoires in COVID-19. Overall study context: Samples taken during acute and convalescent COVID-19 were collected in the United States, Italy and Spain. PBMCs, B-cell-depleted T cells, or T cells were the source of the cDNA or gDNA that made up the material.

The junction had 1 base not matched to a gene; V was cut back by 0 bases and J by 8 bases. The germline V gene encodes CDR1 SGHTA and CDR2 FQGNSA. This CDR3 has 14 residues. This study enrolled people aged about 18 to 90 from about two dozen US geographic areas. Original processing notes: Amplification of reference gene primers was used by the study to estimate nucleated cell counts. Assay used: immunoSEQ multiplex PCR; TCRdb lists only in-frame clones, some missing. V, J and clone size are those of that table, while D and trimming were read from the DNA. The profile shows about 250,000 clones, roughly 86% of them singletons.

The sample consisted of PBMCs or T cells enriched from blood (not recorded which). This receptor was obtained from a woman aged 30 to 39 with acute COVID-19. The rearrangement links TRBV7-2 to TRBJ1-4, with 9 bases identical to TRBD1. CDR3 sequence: CASSLAGTGEKLFF. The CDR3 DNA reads TGTGCCAGCAGCTTAGCGGGGACAGGGGAAAAACTGTTTTTT.